The present entry profiles one TCR beta chain with its context. Profiled with immunoSEQ multiplex PCR; TCRdb holds only in-frame clones, not every one. Of fewer than 40,000 clones listed, 90% to 95% are singletons. The data originate from a study of blood T cell repertoires in COVID-19. At the level of the study: The samples span acute and convalescent COVID-19 from the United States, Italy and Spain. From T cells, B-cell-depleted T cells, or PBMCs came the material, which was cDNA or gDNA.

Sequenced material: peripheral blood. This clonotype originated in a human donor in a cohort sampled during active COVID-19.

CDR3 protein: CASSGIYNSPLHF. The CDR3 DNA reads TGTGCCAGTAGCGGGATTTATAATTCACCCCTCCACTTT. This chain links TRBV19 with TRBJ1-6; D call uncertain. Germline V gene data show CDR1 as LNHDA and CDR2 as SQIVND (reference sequence). The CDR3 is made up of 13 amino acids. V was clipped by 6 bases and J by 4 bases, with 7 bases between them.